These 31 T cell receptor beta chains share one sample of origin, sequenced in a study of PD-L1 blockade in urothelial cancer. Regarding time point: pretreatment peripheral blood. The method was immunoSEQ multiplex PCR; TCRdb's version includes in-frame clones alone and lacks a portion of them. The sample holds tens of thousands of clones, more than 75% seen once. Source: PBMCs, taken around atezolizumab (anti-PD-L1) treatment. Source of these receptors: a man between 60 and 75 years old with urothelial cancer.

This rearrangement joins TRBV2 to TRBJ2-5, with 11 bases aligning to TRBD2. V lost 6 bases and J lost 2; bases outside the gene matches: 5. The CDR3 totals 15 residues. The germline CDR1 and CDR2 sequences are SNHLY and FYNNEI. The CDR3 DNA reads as TGTGCCAGCAGACTAGCGGGGGCTACACAAGAGACCCAGTACTTC. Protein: CASRLAGATQETQYF.

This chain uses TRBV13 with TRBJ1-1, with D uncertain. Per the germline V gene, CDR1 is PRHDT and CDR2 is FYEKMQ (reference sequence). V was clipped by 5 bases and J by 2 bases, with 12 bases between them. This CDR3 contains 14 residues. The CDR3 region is CASSPTGFNTEAFF. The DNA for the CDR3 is TGTGCCAGCAGCCCCACGGGGTTCAACACTGAAGCTTTCTTT.

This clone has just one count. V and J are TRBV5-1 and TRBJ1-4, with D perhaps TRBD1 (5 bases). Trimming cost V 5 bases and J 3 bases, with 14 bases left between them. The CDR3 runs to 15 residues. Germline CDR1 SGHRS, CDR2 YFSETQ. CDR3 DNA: TGCGCCAGCAGATCAGGGTTATCTTCTAATGAAAAACTGTTTTTT. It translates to CASRSGLSSNEKLFF.

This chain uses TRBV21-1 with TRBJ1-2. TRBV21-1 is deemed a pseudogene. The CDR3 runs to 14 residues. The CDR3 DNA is TGTGCCAGCAGCCCCGGGAGGCTATTGTATGGCTACACCTTC. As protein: CASSPGRLLYGYTF.

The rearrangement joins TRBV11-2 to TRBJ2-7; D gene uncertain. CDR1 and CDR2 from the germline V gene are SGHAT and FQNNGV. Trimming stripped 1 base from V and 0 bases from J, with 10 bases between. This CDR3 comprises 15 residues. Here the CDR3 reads CASSLVAETSYEQYF. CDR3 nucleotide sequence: TGTGCCAGCAGCTTAGTGGCGGAAACCTCCTACGAGCAGTACTTC. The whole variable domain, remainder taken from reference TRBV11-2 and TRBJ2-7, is EAGVAQSPRYKIIEKRQSVAFWCNPISGHATLYWYQQILGQGPKLLIQFQNNGVVDDSQLPKDRFSAERLKGVDSTLKIQPAKLEDSAVYLCASSLVAETSYEQYFGPGTRLTVT.

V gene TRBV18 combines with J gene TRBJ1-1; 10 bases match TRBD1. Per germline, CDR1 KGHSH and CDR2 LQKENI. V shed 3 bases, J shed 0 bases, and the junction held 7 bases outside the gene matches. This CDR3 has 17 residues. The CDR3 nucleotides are TGTGCCAGCTCACCGGGACAGGGGTCACCCTTGAACACTGAAGCTTTCTTT. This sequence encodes CASSPGQGSPLNTEAFF.

CDR3 in amino acids: CASSITDTQYF. The CDR3, as DNA: TGTGCCAGCAGTATCACAGATACGCAGTATTTT. This sequence joins TRBV7-6 and TRBJ2-3; no firm D call. This CDR3 has 11 residues. The ends were cut back, 6 bases at V and 2 bases at J, with 3 bases in the middle. From germline, CDR1 is SGHVS and CDR2 FNYEAQ.

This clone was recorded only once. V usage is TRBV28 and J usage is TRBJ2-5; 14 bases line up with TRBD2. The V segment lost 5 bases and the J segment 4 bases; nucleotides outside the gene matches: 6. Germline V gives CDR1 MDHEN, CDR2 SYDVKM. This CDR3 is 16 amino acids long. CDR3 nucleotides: TGTGCCAGCAGTCCGATGACTAGCGGGGGGGCAGAGACCCAGTACTTC. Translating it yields CASSPMTSGGAETQYF.

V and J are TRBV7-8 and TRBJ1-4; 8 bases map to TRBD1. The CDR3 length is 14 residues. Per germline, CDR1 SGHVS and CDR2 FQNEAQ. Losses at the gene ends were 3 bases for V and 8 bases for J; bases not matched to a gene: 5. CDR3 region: CASSFDRGREKLFF. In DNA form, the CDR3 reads TGTGCCAGCAGCTTCGACAGGGGAAGAGAAAAACTGTTTTTT.

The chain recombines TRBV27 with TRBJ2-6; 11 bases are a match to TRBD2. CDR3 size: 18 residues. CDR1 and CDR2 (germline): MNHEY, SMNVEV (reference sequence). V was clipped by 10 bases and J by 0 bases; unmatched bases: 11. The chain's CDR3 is CANTSGGPRSSGANVLTF. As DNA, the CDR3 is TGTGCCAACACTAGCGGGGGACCCAGGTCCTCTGGGGCCAACGTCCTGACTTTC.

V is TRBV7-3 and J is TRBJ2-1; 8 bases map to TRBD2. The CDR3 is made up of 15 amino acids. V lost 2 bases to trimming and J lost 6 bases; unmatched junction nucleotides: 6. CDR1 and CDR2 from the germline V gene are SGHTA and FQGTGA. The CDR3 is CASSLYGGGINEQFF. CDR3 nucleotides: TGTGCCAGCAGCTTATACGGGGGGGGCATCAATGAGCAGTTCTTC.

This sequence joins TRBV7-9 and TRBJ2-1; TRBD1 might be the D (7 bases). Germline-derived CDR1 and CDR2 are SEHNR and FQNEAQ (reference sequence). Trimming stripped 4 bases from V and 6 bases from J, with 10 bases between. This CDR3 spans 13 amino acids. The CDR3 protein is CASSCQGGNEQFF. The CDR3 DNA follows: TGTGCCAGCAGCTGCCAGGGGGGCAATGAGCAGTTCTTC.

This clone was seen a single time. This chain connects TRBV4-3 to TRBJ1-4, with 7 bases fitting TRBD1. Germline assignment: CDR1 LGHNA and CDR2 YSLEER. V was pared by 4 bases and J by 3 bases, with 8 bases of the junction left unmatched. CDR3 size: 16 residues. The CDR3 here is CASSPETGAANEKLFF. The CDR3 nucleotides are TGCGCCAGCAGCCCAGAAACAGGGGCGGCTAATGAAAAACTGTTTTTT.

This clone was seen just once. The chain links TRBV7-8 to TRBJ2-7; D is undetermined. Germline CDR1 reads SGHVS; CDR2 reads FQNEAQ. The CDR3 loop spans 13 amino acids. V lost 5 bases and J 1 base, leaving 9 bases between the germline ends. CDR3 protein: CASSVQESYEQYF. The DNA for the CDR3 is TGTGCCAGCAGCGTGCAGGAATCCTACGAGCAGTACTTC.

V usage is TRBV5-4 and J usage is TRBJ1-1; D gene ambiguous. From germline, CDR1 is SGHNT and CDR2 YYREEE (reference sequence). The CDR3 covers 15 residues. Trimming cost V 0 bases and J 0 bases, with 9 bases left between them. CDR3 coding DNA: TGTGCCAGCAGCTTGGTTAGCTCCTTGAACACTGAAGCTTTCTTT. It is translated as CASSLVSSLNTEAFF. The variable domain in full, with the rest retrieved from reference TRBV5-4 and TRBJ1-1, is ETGVTQSPTHLIKTRGQQVTLRCSSQSGHNTVSWYQQALGQGPQFIFQYYREEENGRGNFPPRFSGLQFPNYSSELNVNALELDDSALYLCASSLVSSLNTEAFFGQGTRLTVV.

The CDR3 loop is CASRLTANTGELFF. The CDR3 region has the DNA TGTGCCAGCAGATTGACAGCGAACACCGGGGAGCTGTTTTTT. This chain links TRBV6-1 with TRBJ2-2; D is perhaps TRBD1 (5 bases). With 6 bases removed from V and 0 bases from J, the gap between germline ends came to 8 bases. This CDR3 is 14 amino acids long. The V gene's germline CDR1 is MNHNS and CDR2 SASEGT.

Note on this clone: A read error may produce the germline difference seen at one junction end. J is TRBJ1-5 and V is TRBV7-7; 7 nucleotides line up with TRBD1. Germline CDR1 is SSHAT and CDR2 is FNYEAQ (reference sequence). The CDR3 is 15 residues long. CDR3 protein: CASSSFGLQGPSQHF. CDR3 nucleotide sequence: TGTGCTAGCAGCTCATTCGGACTACAGGGGCCCTCCCAGCATTTT.

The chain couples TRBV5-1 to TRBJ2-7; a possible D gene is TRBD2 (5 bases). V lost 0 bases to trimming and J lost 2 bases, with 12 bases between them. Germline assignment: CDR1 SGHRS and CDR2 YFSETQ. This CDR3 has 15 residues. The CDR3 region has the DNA TGCGCCAGCAGCTTGGACTCGGGGTTTACCTACGAGCAGTACTTC. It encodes CASSLDSGFTYEQYF.

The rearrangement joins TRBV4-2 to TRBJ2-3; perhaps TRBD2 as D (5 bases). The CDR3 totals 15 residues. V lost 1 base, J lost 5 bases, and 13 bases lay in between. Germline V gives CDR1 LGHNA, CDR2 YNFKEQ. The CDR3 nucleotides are TGTGCCAGCAGCCAAGCGAACGCGAGGGTAGATACGCAGTATTTT. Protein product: CASSQANARVDTQYF.

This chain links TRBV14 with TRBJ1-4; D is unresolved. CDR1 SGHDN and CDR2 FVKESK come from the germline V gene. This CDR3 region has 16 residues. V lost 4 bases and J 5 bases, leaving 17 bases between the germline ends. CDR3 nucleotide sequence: TGTGCCAGCAGCCGGCCTGGGAGCCGGGAAAATGAAAAACTGTTTTTT. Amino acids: CASSRPGSRENEKLFF.

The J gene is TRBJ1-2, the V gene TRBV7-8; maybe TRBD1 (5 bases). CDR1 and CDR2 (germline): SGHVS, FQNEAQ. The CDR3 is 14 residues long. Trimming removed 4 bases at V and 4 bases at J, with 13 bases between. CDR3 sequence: CASSSQGIPYGYTF. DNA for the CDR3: TGTGCCAGCAGCTCCCAGGGAATCCCCTATGGCTACACCTTC.

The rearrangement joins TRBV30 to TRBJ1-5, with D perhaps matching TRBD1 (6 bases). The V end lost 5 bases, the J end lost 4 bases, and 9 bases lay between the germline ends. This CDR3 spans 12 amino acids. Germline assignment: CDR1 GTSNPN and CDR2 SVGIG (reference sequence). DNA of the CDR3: TGTGCCTGGGGTCAGGGGAATCAGCCCCAGCATTTT. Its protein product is CAWGQGNQPQHF.

The CDR3 DNA follows: TGTGCCAGCAGCTTGGTGGGACAGGGTAGAGATACGCAGTATTTT. The encoded protein is CASSLVGQGRDTQYF. The rearrangement joins TRBV5-4 to TRBJ2-3, with TRBD1 matching over 9 bases. The CDR3 has 15 residues. With V trimmed by 0 bases and J by 5 bases, 4 bases remained unmatched. Germline V lookup: CDR1 SGHNT, CDR2 YYREEE (reference sequence).

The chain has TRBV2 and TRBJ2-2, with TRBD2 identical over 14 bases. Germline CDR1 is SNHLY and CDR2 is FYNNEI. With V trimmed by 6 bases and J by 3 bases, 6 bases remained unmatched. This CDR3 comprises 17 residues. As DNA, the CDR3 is TGTGCCAGCAGCAGACTAGCGGGGGGGCAATACACCGGGGAGCTGTTTTTT. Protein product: CASSRLAGGQYTGELFF.

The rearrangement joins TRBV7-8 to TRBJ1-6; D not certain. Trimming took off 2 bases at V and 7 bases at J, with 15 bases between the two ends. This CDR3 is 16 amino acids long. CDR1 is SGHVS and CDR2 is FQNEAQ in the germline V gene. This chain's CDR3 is CASSLRGDTSNSPLHF. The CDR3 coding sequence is TGTGCCAGCAGCTTACGGGGAGATACATCAAATTCACCCCTCCACTTT.

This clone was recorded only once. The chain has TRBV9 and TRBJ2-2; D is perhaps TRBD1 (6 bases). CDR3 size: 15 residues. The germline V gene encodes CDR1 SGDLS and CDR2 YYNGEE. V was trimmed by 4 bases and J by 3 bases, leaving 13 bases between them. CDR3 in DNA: TGTGCCAGCAGCTTCCGACAGGACCACACCGGGGAGCTGTTTTTT. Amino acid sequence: CASSFRQDHTGELFF.

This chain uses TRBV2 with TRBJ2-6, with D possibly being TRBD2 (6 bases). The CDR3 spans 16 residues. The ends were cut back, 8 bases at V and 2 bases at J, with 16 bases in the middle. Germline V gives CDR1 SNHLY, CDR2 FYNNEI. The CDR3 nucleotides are TGTGCCAGCCGCCAGGAAGGCGGGACTGGGGCCAACGTCCTGACTTTC. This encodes CASRQEGGTGANVLTF.

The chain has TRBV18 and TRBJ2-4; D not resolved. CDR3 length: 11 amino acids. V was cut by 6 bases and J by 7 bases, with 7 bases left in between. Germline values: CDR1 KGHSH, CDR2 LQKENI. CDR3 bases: TGTGCCAGCTCCCAACGGAACATTCAGTACTTC. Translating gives CASSQRNIQYF.

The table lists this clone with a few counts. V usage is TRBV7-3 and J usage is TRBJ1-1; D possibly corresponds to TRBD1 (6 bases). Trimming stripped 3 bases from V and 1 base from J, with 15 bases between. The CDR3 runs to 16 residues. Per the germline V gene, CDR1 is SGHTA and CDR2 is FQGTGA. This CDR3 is CASSLGAMTANTEAFF. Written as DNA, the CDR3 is TGTGCCAGCAGCTTGGGGGCAATGACAGCGAACACTGAAGCTTTCTTT.

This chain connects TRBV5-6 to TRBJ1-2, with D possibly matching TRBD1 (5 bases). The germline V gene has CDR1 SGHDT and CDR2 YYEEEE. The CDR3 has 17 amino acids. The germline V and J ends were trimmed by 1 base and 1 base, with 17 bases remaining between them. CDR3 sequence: CASSLIFRDSLNYGYTF. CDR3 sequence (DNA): TGTGCCAGCAGCTTGATATTCCGGGACTCCCTTAACTATGGCTACACCTTC.

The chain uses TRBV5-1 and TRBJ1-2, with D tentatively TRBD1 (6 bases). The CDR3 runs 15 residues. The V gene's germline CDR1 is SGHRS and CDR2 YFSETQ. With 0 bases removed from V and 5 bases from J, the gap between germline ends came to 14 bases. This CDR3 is CASSLGQGTAYGYTF. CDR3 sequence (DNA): TGCGCCAGCAGCTTGGGTCAGGGGACGGCGTATGGCTACACCTTC.